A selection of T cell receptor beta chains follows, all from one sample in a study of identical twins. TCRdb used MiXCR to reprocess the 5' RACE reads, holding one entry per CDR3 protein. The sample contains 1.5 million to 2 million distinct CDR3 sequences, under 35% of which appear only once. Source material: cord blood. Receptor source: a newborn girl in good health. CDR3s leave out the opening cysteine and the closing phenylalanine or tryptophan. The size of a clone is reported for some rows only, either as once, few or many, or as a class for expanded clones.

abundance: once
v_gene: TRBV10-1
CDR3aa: ATGTAAGNTIY

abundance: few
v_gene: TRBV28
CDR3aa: AIQPPKAADTQY

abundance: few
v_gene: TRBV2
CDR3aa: ASSVTGVLTYGYT

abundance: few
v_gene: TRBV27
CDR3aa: ASSLALTSSYEQY

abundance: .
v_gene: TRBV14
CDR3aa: ASSQVTGRPGNTIY

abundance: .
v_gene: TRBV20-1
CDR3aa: SAPQSGRSYNEQY

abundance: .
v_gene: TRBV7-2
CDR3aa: ASSKTSGRLGEQY

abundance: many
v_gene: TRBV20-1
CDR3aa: SAKQGASYGYT

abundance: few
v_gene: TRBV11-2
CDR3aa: ASSLVFQGRGGYT

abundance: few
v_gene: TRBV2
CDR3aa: ARGTDEQY

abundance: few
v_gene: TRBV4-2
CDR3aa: ASSHDQVRGQETQY

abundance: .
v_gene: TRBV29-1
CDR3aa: SVPGVETQY

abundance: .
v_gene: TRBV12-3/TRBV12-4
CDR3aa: ASTPDTDMQY

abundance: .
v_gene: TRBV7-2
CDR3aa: ASSLAGYTTGELF

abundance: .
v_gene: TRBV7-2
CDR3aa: ASSSGANSGTDEQY

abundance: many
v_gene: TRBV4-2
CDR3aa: ASSPGHSNQPQH

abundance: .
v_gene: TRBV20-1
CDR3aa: SARETGAGANVLT

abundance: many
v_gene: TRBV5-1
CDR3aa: ASSLTDFVYGYT

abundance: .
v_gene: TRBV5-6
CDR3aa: ASSLAAGGTGAF

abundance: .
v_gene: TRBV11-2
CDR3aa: ASSFTGTGLYNEQF

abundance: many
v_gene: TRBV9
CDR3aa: ASSVGRGGTDTQY

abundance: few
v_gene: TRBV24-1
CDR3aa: ATSDSQGLTYEQY

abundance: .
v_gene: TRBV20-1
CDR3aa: SASSSRGSEKLF

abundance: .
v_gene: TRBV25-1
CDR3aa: ASKSLRTGELF

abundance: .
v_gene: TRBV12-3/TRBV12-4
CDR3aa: ASSSRVAGGPWEQF

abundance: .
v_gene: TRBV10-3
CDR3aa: AITQVAGAGDTQY

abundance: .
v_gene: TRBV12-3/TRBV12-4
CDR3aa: ASSFWTVPGYT

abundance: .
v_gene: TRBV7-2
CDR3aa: ASSFSSGVWNEQY

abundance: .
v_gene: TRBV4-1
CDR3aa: ASSQAFGSSTDTRY

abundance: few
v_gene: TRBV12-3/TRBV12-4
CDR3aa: ASSLQAYYGYT

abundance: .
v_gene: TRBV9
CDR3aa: ASSVAGTTEAF

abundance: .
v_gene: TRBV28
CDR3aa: ASSPPWGNEQY

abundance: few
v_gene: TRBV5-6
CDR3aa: ASSLPGGLAPYGYT

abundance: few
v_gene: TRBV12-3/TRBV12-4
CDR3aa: ASSLTPRGQETQY

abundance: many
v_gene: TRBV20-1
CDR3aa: SARAGTGYGYT

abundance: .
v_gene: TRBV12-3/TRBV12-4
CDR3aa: ASSPEGSGIWEQF

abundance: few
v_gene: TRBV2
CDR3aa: ASMRGQNYGYT

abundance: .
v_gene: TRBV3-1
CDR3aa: ASSQSGLAAPDTQY

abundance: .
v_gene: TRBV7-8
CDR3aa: ASSPRTSVDEQY

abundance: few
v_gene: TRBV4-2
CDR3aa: ASSQVATSVNSYEQY

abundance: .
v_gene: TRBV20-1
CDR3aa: SAMPHPRESYNEQF